The clone carrying this T cell receptor (beta chain) was seen a single time. Antigen specificity is unknown. The data belong to a study of cytotoxic CD8 clonotypes in ibrutinib-treated CLL. On the study more broadly: When averaged across all of the samples, the counts came to roughly 250,000 productive templates and tens of thousands of productive rearrangements.

Target depth was 1 in 200,000 to 1 in 1 million T cells, about 10x per clonotype. TCRdb keeps only in-frame clones here, not all; method: immunoSEQ multiplex PCR. The sample has some 200,000 clones, approximately 70% seen once. Study findings and constraints: Clonality went higher at ibrutinib response and then dropped back toward baseline at progression. Baseline levels of clonality went above those of age-matched healthy donors and moved with circulating CD8+ T-cell counts.

The germline CDR1 and CDR2 sequences are LNHDA and SQIVND (reference sequence). V was shortened by 7 bases and J by 1 base, with 7 bases between the two germline ends. The CDR3 is made up of 12 amino acids. The sequence was collected from a human donor with chronic lymphocytic leukemia. Sequences were derived from PBMCs, sampled after 12 months of ibrutinib treatment. The rearrangement uses TRBV19 and TRBJ1-2; D unresolved. The CDR3 bases are TGTGCCAGTAAAGTGGTTAACTATGGCTACACCTTC. The encoded protein is CASKVVNYGYTF.